These 13 T cell receptor beta chains were all obtained from the same sample, sequenced in a study of cytomegalovirus exposure and HLA in healthy donors. PCR primers comprised 60 Vbeta and 13 Jbeta primers. Assay used: immunoSEQ multiplex PCR; TCRdb lists only in-frame clones, some missing. The table lists 150,000 to 200,000 clones, with 1% to 1.5% in the top ten. Sequencing input: PBMCs. All receptors come from an older woman in good health and CMV-seronegative.

The genes are TRBV11-2 and TRBJ2-3; possible D gene TRBD1, 6 bases. V lost 4 bases, J lost 7 bases, and 12 bases lay in between. The CDR3 runs 13 residues. Germline V lookup: CDR1 SGHAT, CDR2 FQNNGV. CDR3 residues: CASSSTDSNTQYF. CDR3 sequence (DNA): TGTGCCAGCAGCTCCACGGACAGCAATACGCAGTATTTT.

The genes are TRBV4-3 and TRBJ1-1; no reliable D call. The CDR3 covers 13 residues. Trimming took off 4 bases at V and 2 bases at J, with 8 bases between the two ends. CDR1 LGHNA and CDR2 YSLEER come from the germline V gene. The CDR3, as DNA: TGCGCCAGCAGCCGAGATTTAAACACTGAAGCTTTCTTT. This encodes CASSRDLNTEAFF.

CDR3 DNA sequence: TGTGCCAGCAGCCCCCGACTAGCGGGGGGCCAAGAGACCCAGTACTTC. This encodes CASSPRLAGGQETQYF. V usage is TRBV4-2 and J usage is TRBJ2-5, with 13 bases lining up with TRBD2. From germline, CDR1 is LGHNA and CDR2 YNFKEQ. V shed 4 bases, J shed 1 base, and the junction held 3 bases outside the gene matches. The CDR3 has 16 amino acids.

The V gene is TRBV18, the J gene TRBJ1-2; D is perhaps TRBD1 (5 bases). V lost 6 bases to trimming and J lost 10 bases, with 15 bases between them. Germline CDR1 KGHSH, CDR2 LQKENI. The CDR3 spans 12 residues. Here the CDR3 DNA reads TGTGCCAGCTCGGACCGGACACATGACTACACCTTC. It translates to CASSDRTHDYTF.

The chain has TRBV5-6 and TRBJ1-2; 12 bases are shared with TRBD1. Germline CDR1 reads SGHDT; CDR2 reads YYEEEE. This CDR3 spans 14 amino acids. The J segment lost 8 bases and the V segment lost 4 bases, leaving 6 bases of the junction unmatched. This CDR3 reads CASSLGQGARGYTF. In DNA form, the CDR3 reads TGTGCCAGCAGCCTGGGACAGGGGGCGAGGGGCTACACCTTC.

The J gene is TRBJ1-5, the V gene TRBV5-5; tentative D call: TRBD1 (6 bases). Between the trimmed V and J ends, which lost 0 bases and 5 bases, there was a span of 9 bases. The CDR3 has 14 residues. Looked up from germline, CDR1 is SGHKS and CDR2 is YYEKEE (reference sequence). CDR3 nucleotides: TGTGCCAGCAGCTTGGTGGCAGGGGATCAGCCCCAGCATTTT. Translating gives CASSLVAGDQPQHF.

The chain has TRBV19 and TRBJ2-7; 8 nucleotides align to TRBD1. V was clipped by 3 bases and J by 6 bases; unmatched bases: 7. The germline V gene encodes CDR1 LNHDA and CDR2 SQIVND (reference sequence). The CDR3 is made up of 14 amino acids. CDR3: CASSILGTGGEQYF. Here the CDR3 DNA reads TGTGCCAGTAGTATCCTTGGTACAGGGGGCGAGCAGTACTTC. Variable domain in full (rest from reference TRBV19 and TRBJ2-7): DGGITQSPKYLFRKEGQNVTLSCEQNLNHDAMYWYRQDPGQGLRLIYYSQIVNDFQKGDIAEGYSVSREKKESFPLTVTSAQKNPTAFYLCASSILGTGGEQYFGPGTRLTVT.

V usage is TRBV9 and J usage is TRBJ2-1, with 8 bases fitting TRBD2. J lost 6 bases, V lost 3 bases, and 8 bases had no gene match. CDR1 and CDR2 (germline): SGDLS, YYNGEE. The CDR3 has 15 amino acids. The CDR3 sequence: CASSAQRGRSNEQFF. The CDR3 DNA reads as TGTGCCAGCAGCGCCCAGCGGGGGCGTTCCAATGAGCAGTTCTTC.

The chain links TRBV6-5 to TRBJ2-5, with D perhaps matching TRBD2 (5 bases). Germline V gene sequence: CDR1 MNHEY, CDR2 SVGAGI. V lost 5 bases and J lost 5, with 15 bases in between. The CDR3 sequence is 14 residues long. The CDR3 nucleotides read TGTGCCAGCAGTAAGACTATCCCGGTGGAGACCCAGTACTTC. Protein sequence: CASSKTIPVETQYF.

The chain has TRBV5-4 and TRBJ2-3, with D hard to call. The length of the CDR3 is 13 residues. V lost 4 bases and J lost 2, with 8 bases in between. The V gene's germline CDR1 is SGHNT and CDR2 YYREEE (reference sequence). CDR3 region: CASSPTNTDTQYF. In nucleotides, the CDR3 is TGTGCCAGCAGCCCAACTAACACAGATACGCAGTATTTT.

This rearrangement joins TRBV12-5 to TRBJ2-7; D remains ambiguous. Per the germline V gene, CDR1 is LGHNT and CDR2 is FRNRAP. V was pared by 2 bases and J by 6 bases, with 11 bases between. This CDR3 has 13 amino acids. The CDR3 sequence: CASGLPLSGEQYF. In nucleotides, the CDR3 is TGTGCTAGTGGTTTGCCGTTGTCCGGCGAGCAGTACTTC.

This chain joins TRBV9 and TRBJ2-1, with 8 bases aligning to TRBD1. The CDR3 contains 14 residues. CDR1 SGDLS and CDR2 YYNGEE come from the germline V gene. The V gene end was trimmed by 1 base and the J gene end by 7 bases; junction bases not matched to a gene: 4. Written as DNA, the CDR3 is TGTGCCAGCAGCGTACAGGGGGCGCGGAATGAGCAGTTCTTC. Protein sequence: CASSVQGARNEQFF.

CDR3 DNA: TGCGCCAGCAGCCCCTACGGACTAGCGGGAAACAATGAGCAGTTCTTC. It translates to CASSPYGLAGNNEQFF. The chain couples TRBV4-1 to TRBJ2-1; 12 bases match TRBD2. Germline V gene lookup returns CDR1 MGHRA and CDR2 YSYEKL. V gave up 4 bases and J gave up 5 bases; unmatched junction bases: 6. The CDR3 sequence is 16 residues long.